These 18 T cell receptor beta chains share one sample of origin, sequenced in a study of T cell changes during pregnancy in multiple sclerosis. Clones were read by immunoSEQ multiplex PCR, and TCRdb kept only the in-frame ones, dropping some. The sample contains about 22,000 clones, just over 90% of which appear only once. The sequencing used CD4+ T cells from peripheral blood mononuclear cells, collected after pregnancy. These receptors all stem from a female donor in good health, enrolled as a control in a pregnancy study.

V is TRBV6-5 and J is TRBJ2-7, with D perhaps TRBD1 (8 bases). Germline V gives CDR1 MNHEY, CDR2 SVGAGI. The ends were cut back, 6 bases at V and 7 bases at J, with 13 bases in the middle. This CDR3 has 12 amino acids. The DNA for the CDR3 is TGTGCCAGCAGACAGGGGGGGAGGGAGCAGTACTTC. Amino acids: CASRQGGREQYF.

The CDR3 bases are TGCGCCAGCACGTCGGCCGGGACAGACAAAGAGACCCAGTACTTC. Translating gives CASTSAGTDKETQYF. The V gene is TRBV5-1, the J gene TRBJ2-5; 7 positions agree with TRBD1. This CDR3 spans 15 amino acids. The ends lost 6 bases at V and 3 bases at J; junction bases unmatched: 11. The germline gives CDR1 SGHRS, CDR2 YFSETQ.

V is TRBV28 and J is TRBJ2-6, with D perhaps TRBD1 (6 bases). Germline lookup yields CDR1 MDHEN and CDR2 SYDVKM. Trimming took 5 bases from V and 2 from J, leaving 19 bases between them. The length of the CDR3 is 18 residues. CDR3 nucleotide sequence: TGTGCCAGCAGTCCGGCGCAGGGGCTCGCTCCTGGGGCCAACGTCCTGACTTTC. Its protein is CASSPAQGLAPGANVLTF.

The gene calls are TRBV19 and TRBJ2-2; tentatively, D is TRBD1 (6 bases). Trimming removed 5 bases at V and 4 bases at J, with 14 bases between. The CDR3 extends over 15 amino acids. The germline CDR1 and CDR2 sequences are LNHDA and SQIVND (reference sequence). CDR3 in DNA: TGTGCCAGTAGTGTCACAGGGATGACCACCGGGGAGCTGTTTTTT. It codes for CASSVTGMTTGELFF.

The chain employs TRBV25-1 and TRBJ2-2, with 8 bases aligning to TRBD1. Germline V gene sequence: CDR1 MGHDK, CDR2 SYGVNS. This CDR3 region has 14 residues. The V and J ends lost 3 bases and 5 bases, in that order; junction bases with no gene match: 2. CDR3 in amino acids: CASSDRGLTGELFF. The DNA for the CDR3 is TGTGCCAGCAGTGACAGGGGGCTGACCGGGGAGCTGTTTTTT.

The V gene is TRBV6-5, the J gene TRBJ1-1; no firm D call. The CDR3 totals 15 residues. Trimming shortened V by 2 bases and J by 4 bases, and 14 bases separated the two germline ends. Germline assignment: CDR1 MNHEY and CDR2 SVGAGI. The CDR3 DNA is TGTGCCAGCAGTTACATGAGGGTAATGGCCACTGAAGCTTTCTTT. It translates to CASSYMRVMATEAFF.

For the CDR3, the DNA is TGTGCCAGCAGTGACACGGACACCGGGGAGCTGTTTTTT. This translates into CASSDTDTGELFF. The gene calls are TRBV6-4 and TRBJ2-2; D remains ambiguous. The germline V gene encodes CDR1 MRHNA and CDR2 SNTAGT. V lost 2 bases and J lost 3, with 4 bases in between. The CDR3 spans 13 residues.

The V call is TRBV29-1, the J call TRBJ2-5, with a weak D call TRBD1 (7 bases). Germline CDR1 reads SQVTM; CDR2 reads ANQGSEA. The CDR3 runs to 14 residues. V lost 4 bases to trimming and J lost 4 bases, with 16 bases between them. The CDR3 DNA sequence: TGCAGCGTTGTAGGGGCAGGGGGAGGAGAGACCCAGTACTTC. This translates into CSVVGAGGGETQYF.

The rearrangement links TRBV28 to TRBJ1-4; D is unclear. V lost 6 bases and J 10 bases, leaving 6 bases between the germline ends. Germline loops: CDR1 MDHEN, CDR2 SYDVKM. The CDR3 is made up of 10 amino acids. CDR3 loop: CASRGGKLFF. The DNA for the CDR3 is TGTGCCAGCAGGGGAGGAAAACTGTTTTTT.

The CDR3: CASSVGLLQETQYF. The DNA for the CDR3 is TGTGCCAGCAGCGTAGGACTCTTACAAGAGACCCAGTACTTC. This chain joins TRBV9 and TRBJ2-5, with D unclear. Germline lookup yields CDR1 SGDLS and CDR2 YYNGEE. The V end lost 0 bases, the J end lost 2 bases, and 8 bases lay between the germline ends. The CDR3 runs 14 residues.

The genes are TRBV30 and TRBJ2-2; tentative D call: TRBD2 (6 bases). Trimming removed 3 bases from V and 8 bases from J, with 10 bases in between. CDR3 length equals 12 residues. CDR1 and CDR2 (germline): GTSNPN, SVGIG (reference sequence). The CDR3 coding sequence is TGTGCCTGGAGGGAGGGGCGAGGGGAGCTGTTTTTT. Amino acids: CAWREGRGELFF.

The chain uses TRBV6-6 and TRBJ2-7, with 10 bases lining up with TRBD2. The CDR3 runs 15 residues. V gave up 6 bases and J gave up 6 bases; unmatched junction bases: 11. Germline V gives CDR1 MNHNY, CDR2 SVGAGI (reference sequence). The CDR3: CASRPRRGLAPEQYF. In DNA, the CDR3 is TGTGCCAGCAGACCCCGTAGGGGACTAGCGCCCGAGCAGTACTTC.

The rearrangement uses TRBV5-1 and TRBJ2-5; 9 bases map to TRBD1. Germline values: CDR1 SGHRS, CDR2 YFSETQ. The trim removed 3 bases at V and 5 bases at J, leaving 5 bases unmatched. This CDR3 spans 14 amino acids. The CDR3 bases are TGCGCCAGCAGCTCCGGGACAGGGTCCGAGACCCAGTACTTC. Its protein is CASSSGTGSETQYF.

CDR3 DNA sequence: TGTGCCAGCAGCTGGGGCGACGAGCAGTACTTC. Its protein is CASSWGDEQYF. The J gene is TRBJ2-7, the V gene TRBV5-4, with D tentatively TRBD1 (5 bases). Germline V lookup: CDR1 SGHNT, CDR2 YYREEE (reference sequence). This CDR3 is built from 11 residues. The ends were cut back, 3 bases at V and 5 bases at J, with 6 bases in the middle.

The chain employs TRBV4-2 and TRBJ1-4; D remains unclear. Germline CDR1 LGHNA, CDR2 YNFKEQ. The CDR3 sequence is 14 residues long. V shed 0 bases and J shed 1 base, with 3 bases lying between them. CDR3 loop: CASSQDKTNEKLFF. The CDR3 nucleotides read TGTGCCAGCAGCCAAGACAAAACTAATGAAAAACTGTTTTTT.

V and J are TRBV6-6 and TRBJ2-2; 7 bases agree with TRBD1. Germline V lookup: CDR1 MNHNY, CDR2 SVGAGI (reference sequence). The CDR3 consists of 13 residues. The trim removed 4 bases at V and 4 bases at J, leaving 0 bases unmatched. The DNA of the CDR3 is TGTGCCAGCAGTTGGGACAGCACCGGGGAGCTGTTTTTT. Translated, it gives CASSWDSTGELFF.

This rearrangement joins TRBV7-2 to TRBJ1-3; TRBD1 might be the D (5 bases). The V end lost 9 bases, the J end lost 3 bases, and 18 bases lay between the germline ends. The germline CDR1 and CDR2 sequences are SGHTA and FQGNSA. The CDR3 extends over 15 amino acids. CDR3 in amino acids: CASSGGGEYGNTIYF. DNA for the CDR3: TGTGCCAGTTCGGGGGGGGGTGAATATGGAAACACCATATATTTT.

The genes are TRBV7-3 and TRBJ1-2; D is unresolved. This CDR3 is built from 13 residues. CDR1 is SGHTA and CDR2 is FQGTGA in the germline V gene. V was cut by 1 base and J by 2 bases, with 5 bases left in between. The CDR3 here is CASSLRENYGYTF. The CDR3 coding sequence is TGTGCCAGCAGCTTAAGAGAGAACTATGGCTACACCTTC.